The 28 T cell receptor beta chains presented below share a single source sample, sequenced in a study of blood T cells in healthy people across ages. The second PCR ran about 6 to 12 cycles with a sample-barcoded 5' primer and J-beta primers. TCRdb fed the 5' RACE reads into MiXCR, producing one record per CDR3 protein. The data hold hundreds of thousands of distinct CDR3 sequences, with roughly 20% observed a single time. The sample was blood. These receptors came from a man between 65 and 79 years old in good health.

This clonotype was observed a handful of times. In nucleotides, the CDR3 is TGCAGTGGGAGCGGGAGGGCCTTTGAGCAGTTCTTC. The encoded protein is CSGSGRAFEQFF. The rearrangement links TRBV20-1 to TRBJ2-1, with 10 bases that match TRBD2. The CDR3 contains 12 residues. The trim removed 7 bases at V and 9 bases at J, leaving 6 bases unmatched. Germline V lookup: CDR1 DFQATT, CDR2 SNEGSKA (reference sequence).

CDR3 DNA sequence: TGTGCCAGCAGCTTAGATATGTCAGACCAAGAGACCCAGTACTTC. This sequence encodes CASSLDMSDQETQYF. The chain has TRBV7-2 and TRBJ2-5, with D hard to call. This CDR3 has 15 amino acids. The germline V gene encodes CDR1 SGHTA and CDR2 FQGNSA. Trimming removed 1 base at V and 0 bases at J, with 9 bases between.

Note on this clonotype: A clone one base away is much larger, so this may be a read error. The chain joins TRBV6-6 to TRBJ2-7; 14 bases align to TRBD2. V was pared by 6 bases and J by 4 bases, with 8 bases of the junction left unmatched. CDR1 is MNHNY and CDR2 is SVGAGI in the germline V gene (reference sequence). The CDR3 loop spans 16 amino acids. The CDR3 DNA reads TGTGCCAGCAGCCCCTGGACTAGCGGGAGGCTTTACGAGCAGTACTTC. As protein: CASSPWTSGRLYEQYF.

Worth noting for this clonotype: Since no conserved phenylalanine or tryptophan closes the CDR3, a read error is the likely cause. V and J are TRBV6-1 and TRBJ2-3; TRBD1 or TRBD2 may be the D gene (5 bases each). V shed 2 bases and J shed 0 bases, with 6 bases lying between them. Germline-derived CDR1 and CDR2 are MNHNS and SASEGT. This CDR3 is built from 14 residues. CDR3 protein: CASSEWDSTDTQYL. CDR3 nucleotides: TGTGCCAGCAGTGAATGGGACAGCACAGATACGCAGTATCTT.

This clonotype was recorded a few times. This chain connects TRBV9 to TRBJ1-1; 8 bases agree with TRBD1. The CDR3 sequence is 14 residues long. Losses at the gene ends were 4 bases for V and 1 base for J; bases not matched to a gene: 3. The germline V gene has CDR1 SGDLS and CDR2 YYNGEE. CDR3 amino acids: CASSWGQENTEAFF. The CDR3 DNA follows: TGTGCCAGCAGCTGGGGACAGGAGAACACTGAAGCTTTCTTT. The full variable domain, completed using reference TRBV9 and TRBJ1-1, is DSGVTQTPKHLITATGQRVTLRCSPRSGDLSVYWYQQSLDQGLQFLIQYYNGEERAKGNILERFSAQQFPDLHSELNLSSLELGDSALYFCASSWGQENTEAFFGQGTRLTVV.

This clonotype occurred many times. The rearrangement uses TRBV4-1 and TRBJ1-2; no reliable D call. The CDR3 extends over 14 amino acids. Germline loops: CDR1 MGHRA, CDR2 YSYEKL. Trimming took 1 base from V and 9 from J, leaving 15 bases between them. This chain's CDR3 is CASSQAFREPSYTF. The DNA of the CDR3 is TGCGCCAGCAGCCAAGCCTTTCGAGAGCCGAGCTACACCTTC.

The chain employs TRBV7-9 and TRBJ1-1; D unresolved. Trimming cost V 3 bases and J 2 bases, with 10 bases left between them. CDR1 is SEHNR, CDR2 FQNEAQ, per germline (reference sequence). The CDR3 has 14 residues. CDR3 nucleotide sequence: TGTGCCAGCAGCTTGATGGGTGGAAACACTGAAGCTTTCTTT. As protein: CASSLMGGNTEAFF.

V gene TRBV5-5 combines with J gene TRBJ2-7; D might be TRBD1 (6 bases). The CDR3 runs 15 residues. Per the germline V gene, CDR1 is SGHKS and CDR2 is YYEKEE (reference sequence). Trimming left V 4 bases short and J 7 bases short, with 21 bases between. Here the CDR3 reads CASSPNGRGAEEQYF. In DNA, the CDR3 is TGTGCCAGCAGCCCTAATGGCAGGGGCGCAGAAGAGCAGTACTTC.

The J gene is TRBJ2-7, the V gene TRBV7-9; D remains unclear. The germline gives CDR1 SEHNR, CDR2 FQNEAQ (reference sequence). V was clipped by 7 bases and J by 3 bases, with 28 bases between them. The CDR3 totals 18 residues. Here the CDR3 DNA reads TGTGCCAGCACCTCTGAAAGGCCAAACCTTGGTGAACTCTACGAGCAGTACTTC. This codes for CASTSERPNLGELYEQYF.

This clonotype was observed a few times. The V gene is TRBV30, the J gene TRBJ1-3; D remains unclear. Between the trimmed V and J ends, which lost 3 bases and 0 bases, there was a span of 12 bases. Germline V lookup: CDR1 GTSNPN, CDR2 SVGIG (reference sequence). The CDR3 covers 15 residues. This chain's CDR3 is CAWSPPSPSGNTIYF. Written as DNA, the CDR3 is TGTGCCTGGAGCCCACCGAGCCCCTCTGGAAACACCATATATTTT.

The chain uses TRBV7-9 and TRBJ2-5; no firm D call. CDR1 SEHNR and CDR2 FQNEAQ come from the germline V gene (reference sequence). The CDR3 runs 15 residues. V lost 0 bases to trimming and J lost 3 bases, with 11 bases between them. The CDR3 region has the DNA TGTGCCAGCAGCTTAGCCGAGCTTGTGGAAGAGACCCAGTACTTC. It specifies CASSLAELVEETQYF.

The gene calls are TRBV5-6 and TRBJ1-4; TRBD1 matches at 11 bases. The V segment lost 4 bases and the J segment 0 bases; nucleotides outside the gene matches: 2. The CDR3 length is 16 residues. The V gene's germline CDR1 is SGHDT and CDR2 YYEEEE. Here the CDR3 DNA reads TGTGCCAGCAGCCGGGGACAGGGGGCAACTAATGAAAAACTGTTTTTT. It yields the protein CASSRGQGATNEKLFF.

V usage is TRBV20-1 and J usage is TRBJ2-7, with 7 bases that match TRBD1. The CDR3 runs to 13 residues. Germline trimming cut 3 bases from V and 4 bases from J; bases unmatched to any gene: 6. CDR1 DFQATT and CDR2 SNEGSKA come from the germline V gene (reference sequence). CDR3 amino acids: CSASRGILYEQYF. The DNA for the CDR3 is TGCAGTGCTAGCAGGGGGATTTTATACGAGCAGTACTTC.

V usage is TRBV12-5 and J usage is TRBJ2-5; D unclear. Gene TRBJ2-7 matches the end of the DNA better, so the J call may be wrong. This CDR3 has 15 residues. The germline V gene has CDR1 LGHNT and CDR2 FRNRAP. CDR3 sequence: CASGQSGPGLGEQYF. Here the CDR3 DNA reads TGTGCTAGTGGTCAATCCGGGCCCGGGTTAGGCGAGCAGTACTTC.

Comments on this clonotype: At one end the junction does not follow the germline gene, possibly because of a read error. The V gene is TRBV12-3 or TRBV12-4, the J gene TRBJ1-1; 7 nucleotides match TRBD1. The CDR3 is 13 residues long. The CDR3 nucleotides read TGTGCCAGCAGTTTCGACAGGGCAACTGAAACTTTCTTT. Translation: CASSFDRATETFF.

This clonotype was seen only a few times. The rearrangement uses TRBV7-9 and TRBJ2-4; 10 positions match TRBD1. Losses at the gene ends were 4 bases for V and 0 bases for J; bases not matched to a gene: 9. CDR1 is SEHNR, CDR2 FQNEAQ, per germline (reference sequence). The CDR3 is made up of 18 amino acids. CDR3 DNA: TGTGCCAGCAGCTGGGCCTCGGGACAGGGGATAGCCAAAAACATTCAGTACTTC. Its protein is CASSWASGQGIAKNIQYF.

The chain recombines TRBV5-1 with TRBJ1-1; no definite D call. V lost 3 bases, J lost 1 base, and 7 bases lay in between. Looked up from germline, CDR1 is SGHRS and CDR2 is YFSETQ. The CDR3 is 13 amino acids. DNA for the CDR3: TGCGCCAGCAGCTCCTGGACGAACACTGAAGCTTTCTTT. Protein: CASSSWTNTEAFF.

This clonotype was seen only once. The V gene is TRBV2, the J gene TRBJ2-1; D possibly corresponds to TRBD2 (5 bases). The CDR3 contains 16 residues. CDR1 and CDR2 from the germline V gene are SNHLY and FYNNEI. Trimming left V 4 bases short and J 5 bases short, with 18 bases between. CDR3 protein: CASSAEGLQTNNEQFF. CDR3 bases: TGTGCCAGCAGTGCGGAAGGACTCCAGACGAACAATGAGCAGTTCTTC.

This clonotype turned up a few times. This rearrangement joins TRBV12-3 or TRBV12-4 to TRBJ2-7; TRBD2 matches 7 bases. The CDR3 contains 13 residues. J lost 3 bases, V lost 7 bases, and 6 bases had no gene match. The CDR3 coding sequence is TGTGCCAGCACCGCGGGGAGGGGCTACGAGCAGTACTTC. Protein sequence: CASTAGRGYEQYF.

The J gene is TRBJ2-1, the V gene TRBV6-1, with a possible D match to TRBD1 (5 bases). This CDR3 comprises 16 residues. CDR1 and CDR2 (germline): MNHNS, SASEGT. V was clipped by 4 bases and J by 3 bases, with 16 bases between them. This CDR3 reads CASSVQGLGIYNEQFF. The CDR3 bases are TGTGCCAGCAGTGTTCAGGGTCTGGGTATCTACAATGAGCAGTTCTTC.

V usage is TRBV2 and J usage is TRBJ2-2; no reliable D call. From germline, CDR1 is SNHLY and CDR2 FYNNEI. V lost 3 bases and J lost 6, with 8 bases in between. The CDR3 has 13 residues. Here the CDR3 reads CASSDSWAGELFF. The CDR3, as DNA: TGTGCCAGCAGTGACTCATGGGCCGGGGAGCTGTTTTTT.

This clonotype was observed at least ten times. The chain carries TRBV12-3 or TRBV12-4 and TRBJ2-3; D ambiguous. Trimming shortened V by 2 bases and J by 2 bases, and 8 bases separated the two germline ends. The CDR3 contains 14 residues. CDR3 loop: CASSLTGSTDTQYF. CDR3 bases: TGTGCCAGCAGTTTAACCGGTTCCACAGATACGCAGTATTTT.

The chain couples TRBV9 to TRBJ2-5, with 8 bases fitting TRBD2. Judging by the DNA end, TRBJ2-1 fits better; the J call may be wrong. From germline, CDR1 is SGDLS and CDR2 YYNGEE. The CDR3 is made up of 15 amino acids. CDR3 in DNA: TGTGCCAGCAGCGTCGACGGGACTAGTAGGAATGAGCAGTTCTTC. Protein sequence: CASSVDGTSRNEQFF.

The chain carries TRBV12-3 or TRBV12-4 and TRBJ1-4, with 8 bases that match TRBD1. The CDR3 has 15 residues. Trimming cost V 4 bases and J 2 bases; bases outside gene matches: 3. This CDR3 reads CASSWTGFTNEKLFF. In DNA, the CDR3 is TGTGCCAGCAGTTGGACAGGGTTTACTAATGAAAAACTGTTTTTT.

The rearrangement uses TRBV20-1 and TRBJ1-5; maybe TRBD1 (5 bases). Germline-derived CDR1 and CDR2 are DFQATT and SNEGSKA (reference sequence). The ends were cut back, 5 bases at V and 5 bases at J, with 13 bases in the middle. There are 13 residues in the CDR3. CDR3 in amino acids: CSAESGVDQPQHF. Here the CDR3 DNA reads TGCAGTGCTGAATCGGGGGTAGATCAGCCCCAGCATTTT.

The V call is TRBV12-3 or TRBV12-4, the J call TRBJ2-3; 7 nucleotides line up with TRBD2. The CDR3 runs to 14 residues. The V segment lost 7 bases and the J segment 2 bases; nucleotides outside the gene matches: 6. CDR3 sequence (DNA): TGTGCCAGCACGGCTAGCGGCCACACAGATACGCAGTATTTT. Amino acid sequence: CASTASGHTDTQYF.

In its sample, this clonotype ranks as medium-sized (0.01 to 0.1%). This chain links TRBV28 with TRBJ2-1; 7 bases fit TRBD2. CDR3 length: 16 amino acids. V was clipped by 3 bases and J by 7 bases; unmatched bases: 12. The germline CDR1 and CDR2 sequences are MDHEN and SYDVKM. CDR3 sequence (DNA): TGTGCCAGCAGTTTCCTGGCGGGAGCCTACAATAATGAGCAGTTCTTC. It encodes CASSFLAGAYNNEQFF.

This clonotype was found once. The chain has TRBV27 and TRBJ2-3; D is uncertain. With 3 bases removed from V and 6 bases from J, the gap between germline ends came to 10 bases. The CDR3 is made up of 13 amino acids. Germline V gene lookup returns CDR1 MNHEY and CDR2 SMNVEV (reference sequence). The CDR3 protein is CASSFRPRDTQYF. The CDR3 nucleotides read TGTGCCAGCAGTTTCCGGCCTAGGGATACGCAGTATTTT.